One TCR beta chain is described in this entry. Its target is unknown. This entry comes from a study of T cell responses to AZD1222 COVID-19 vaccine. Notes on the study in general: As reported, nearly half of all spike-specific TCRs target variant regions that are unmutated. Among vaccine-associated CD4 TCRs, coverage spanned spike, with dominance at 160-218 and 743-854. Females made up more of the donors, who were largely white British, and clonal diversity may have come out too low.

Some clones are missing from TCRdb's copy, which holds only in-frame ones; the method was immunoSEQ multiplex PCR. This repertoire shows more than 80,000 clones, about nine tenths found once; its top ten account for about 4.9%. The CDR3 is 13 amino acids. V lost 6 bases to trimming and J lost 6 bases, with 14 bases between them. Sequences were derived from peripheral blood, sampled on day 0 of AZD1222 vaccination. The chain links TRBV12-3 or TRBV12-4 to TRBJ1-1; TRBD1 might be the D (6 bases). The sequence was obtained from an adult in good health. CDR3 DNA: TGTGCCAGCAGAACCGGGACATCGGCTGAAGCTTTCTTT. It translates to CASRTGTSAEAFF.